This T cell receptor (beta chain) was recorded in a study of tissue T cells after allogeneic stem cell transplantation. Study-level results: Limitations included a small, clinically heterogeneous cohort and limited sampling depth. Some tissue clones might be persisting host cells; their alloreactivity or antigen specificity was not determined. Tissue-detected TCR repertoire was only partly captured by blood and spleen T cells.

CDR3 sequences, V/J genes, frequencies and template counts came from survey-depth TCRbeta sequencing. Profiled with immunoSEQ multiplex PCR; TCRdb holds only in-frame clones, not every one. The sample lists under 25,000 clones; roughly 72% were seen once. Concerning this clone: Antigen specificity is unknown. Germline and genes: mouse.

This receptor was taken from a female BALB/c mouse in good health. MHC haplotype: H2-d. Sequencing input: spleen.

The covered CDR3 bases are TGTGCCAGCAGTGCGACAGGGGGGAACTATGCTGAGCAGTTC. It specifies CASSATGGNYAEQF. The CDR3 reads in full as CASSATGGNYAEQFF. This chain connects TRBV13-3 to TRBJ2-1; TRBD1 agrees at 9 bases. The read gets to within 1 residue of the CDR3 end, and the germline J gene fills in the rest. CDR3 length: 15 amino acids. V shed 3 bases and J 1 base; nucleotides not matched to a gene: 2. CDR1 and CDR2 (germline): NNHDY, SYVADS.